One and the same sample provided the 8 T cell receptor beta chains below, sequenced in a study of cytomegalovirus exposure and HLA in healthy donors. The PCR was carried out with 60 Vbeta primers and 13 Jbeta primers. Assay used: immunoSEQ multiplex PCR; TCRdb lists only in-frame clones, some missing. This table has more than 150,000 clones, around 80% appearing once. Specimen: PBMCs. The source is a young man in good health and CMV-seronegative.

This clone was picked up a small number of times. The V gene is TRBV6-1, the J gene TRBJ2-5; the D gene is possibly TRBD1 (6 bases). The CDR3 is 16 residues long. Between the trimmed V and J ends, which lost 1 base and 7 bases, there was a span of 19 bases. Germline-derived CDR1 and CDR2 are MNHNS and SASEGT. The CDR3 DNA sequence: TGTGCCAGCAGTGAAGAAGGAACAGGGAAGGTCGGGACCCAGTACTTC. Translated, it gives CASSEEGTGKVGTQYF.

J is TRBJ1-3 and V is TRBV7-9; weak D call: TRBD1 (5 bases). The germline gives CDR1 SEHNR, CDR2 FQNEAQ (reference sequence). The length of the CDR3 is 15 residues. The V end was cut by 5 bases, the J end by 4 bases, with 15 bases between. The CDR3 DNA follows: TGTGCCAGCAGCCTTGCGAGTCGACAGGGAAACACCATATATTTT. Amino acids: CASSLASRQGNTIYF.

The chain combines TRBV4-2 with TRBJ1-2; maybe TRBD1 (6 bases). V was clipped by 1 base and J by 3 bases, with 18 bases between them. The CDR3 sequence is 17 residues long. In germline, CDR1 is LGHNA, CDR2 YNFKEQ. This CDR3 is CASSQVSVTGYDYGYTF. Here the CDR3 DNA reads TGTGCCAGCAGCCAAGTGAGCGTCACAGGGTATGACTATGGCTACACCTTC.

This clone has more than one count but fewer than ten. The chain carries TRBV6-5 and TRBJ2-3, with D hard to call. The CDR3 is made up of 15 amino acids. V gave up 10 bases and J gave up 0 bases, with 17 bases separating them. The germline CDR1 and CDR2 sequences are MNHEY and SVGAGI. Here the CDR3 reads CATTPLVVSTDTQYF. Written as DNA, the CDR3 is TGTGCCACCACCCCGCTAGTAGTTAGCACAGATACGCAGTATTTT.

The rearrangement uses TRBV9 and TRBJ1-5, with TRBD1 matching over 8 bases. The germline V gene has CDR1 SGDLS and CDR2 YYNGEE. The CDR3 loop spans 17 amino acids. Trimming cost V 3 bases and J 5 bases; bases outside gene matches: 13. The CDR3 region is CASSAGQGGGMHQPQHF. CDR3 bases: TGTGCCAGCAGCGCCGGACAGGGAGGGGGAATGCATCAGCCCCAGCATTTT.

The chain has TRBV5-5 and TRBJ1-2; TRBD1 matches 7 bases. Germline CDR1 SGHKS, CDR2 YYEKEE (reference sequence). This CDR3 region has 13 residues. After removal of 3 bases from V and 8 bases from J, the junction contained 7 bases not matched to a gene. The CDR3 here is CASSSTRTGGYTF. For the CDR3, the DNA is TGTGCCAGCAGCTCCACTAGGACAGGAGGCTACACCTTC.

This clone was counted between two and nine times. This rearrangement joins TRBV18 to TRBJ2-3, with D uncertain. Germline assignment: CDR1 KGHSH and CDR2 LQKENI. V was cut by 3 bases and J by 3 bases, with 7 bases left in between. The CDR3 runs 13 residues. Here the CDR3 reads CASSPLVTDTQYF. CDR3 DNA: TGTGCCAGCTCACCCCTTGTGACAGATACGCAGTATTTT.

The chain uses TRBV5-1 and TRBJ1-6, with 8 bases matching TRBD1. CDR1 is SGHRS, CDR2 YFSETQ, per germline. Trimming cost V 4 bases and J 10 bases; bases outside gene matches: 7. The CDR3 has 14 residues. Here the CDR3 reads CASSPGQGQSPLHF. DNA of the CDR3: TGCGCCAGCAGCCCAGGACAGGGCCAATCACCCCTCCACTTT.